This T cell receptor (beta chain) emerged from a study of beta chain features in type 1 diabetes. Germline V gene lookup returns CDR1 SQVTM and CDR2 ANQGSEA. The CDR3 is made up of 12 amino acids. V was cut by 4 bases and J by 6 bases, with 10 bases left in between. Notes on the study in general: A pattern of fewer insertions and more deletions at VDJ junctions was seen in type 1 diabetes patients. Shorter templates may be favored by PCR, equally so in patients and controls. A closer apparent resemblance between naive, central memory and Treg TCRB repertoires was seen in patients than in healthy donors. Reads derived from cDNA could over-represent cells showing high TCR expression. Among all four CD4+ subsets, Type 1 diabetes patients had TCRB CDR3s that were moderately but significantly shorter.

Turning to this clone: Antigen unknown.

The study reverse transcribed the entire isolated RNA, so it sequenced expressed TCRB transcripts. This table comes from immunoSEQ multiplex PCR, and its TCRdb copy is limited to in-frame clones, with some not included. The data show roughly 250,000 clones, around 21% seen once. The sample comprised naive CD4+ T cells from blood. The origin of this receptor is a woman in her forties with type 1 diabetes. V is TRBV29-1 and J is TRBJ1-5; D call uncertain. Here the CDR3 reads CSVGEGAQPQHF. Written as DNA, the CDR3 is TGCAGCGTTGGTGAGGGCGCTCAGCCCCAGCATTTT.